What follows are 26 T cell receptor beta chains derived from one specimen sequenced in a study of blood T cells in healthy people across ages. PCR was performed a second time for about 7 to 11 cycles using a sample-barcoded 5' primer and a J-beta primer mix. Each CDR3 protein gets one entry after TCRdb re-called the 5' RACE reads with MiXCR. The sample holds under 850,000 distinct CDR3 sequences, approximately 35% seen once. Material: blood. The receptors were sampled from a man between 18 and 29 years old in good health.

For this clonotype: A much more abundant neighbour one base away suggests this may be a read error. The V and J genes are TRBV30 and TRBJ2-3; 7 nucleotides align to TRBD2. Germline CDR1 reads GTSNPN; CDR2 reads SVGIG (reference sequence). CDR3 length equals 15 residues. The CDR3: CTWSVRAGYTDTQYF. The CDR3 DNA reads TGTACCTGGAGTGTAAGAGCGGGGTACACAGATACGCAGTATTTT.

This clonotype was recorded a few times. The chain links TRBV12-3 or TRBV12-4 to TRBJ1-2; maybe TRBD1 (5 bases). This CDR3 is built from 13 residues. Trimming removed 6 bases from V and 6 bases from J, with 14 bases in between. CDR3 region: CASRPGPRDGYTF. The CDR3 DNA reads as TGTGCCAGCAGGCCGGGACCACGCGATGGCTACACCTTC.

This clonotype has only a few counts. The CDR3 region has the DNA TGTGCCAGCAGTTGGACAGGTCGCAATGAGCAGTTCTTC. Translating gives CASSWTGRNEQFF. The chain couples TRBV6-2 or TRBV6-3 to TRBJ2-1; 7 bases align to TRBD1. Germline trimming cut 4 bases from V and 6 bases from J; bases unmatched to any gene: 3. Per germline, CDR1 MNHEY and CDR2 SVGEGT. There are 13 residues in the CDR3.

This clonotype has at least ten counts. This chain connects TRBV12-3 or TRBV12-4 to TRBJ2-5, with TRBD2 identical over 7 bases. Trimming took 6 bases from V and 2 from J; bases not matched to a gene: 3. This CDR3 spans 13 amino acids. This CDR3 reads CASRSGVQETQYF. CDR3 bases: TGTGCCAGCAGGAGCGGGGTTCAAGAGACCCAGTACTTC.

This clonotype was seen more than once but under ten times. This sequence joins TRBV12-3 or TRBV12-4 and TRBJ2-4, with D tentatively TRBD2 (6 bases). This CDR3 is 15 amino acids long. V was cut by 5 bases and J by 3 bases, with 14 bases left in between. The CDR3: CASSPGAGSKNIQYF. CDR3 DNA: TGTGCCAGCAGTCCCGGGGCCGGGAGCAAAAACATTCAGTACTTC.

There are many counts of this clonotype. J is TRBJ1-1 and V is TRBV20-1; D ambiguous. Germline V gene data show CDR1 as DFQATT and CDR2 as SNEGSKA (reference sequence). CDR3 length: 12 amino acids. Between the trimmed V and J ends, which lost 6 bases and 1 base, there was a span of 9 bases. The CDR3 DNA follows: TGCAGTGCCGACATTGGGAACACTGAAGCTTTCTTT. It is translated as CSADIGNTEAFF.

Comment on this clonotype: Just one base apart from a much larger clone, this may be a read error. V usage is TRBV5-1 and J usage is TRBJ2-1; possibly TRBD1 for D (5 bases). The CDR3 consists of 12 residues. Germline assignment: CDR1 SGHRS and CDR2 YFSETQ. CDR3 DNA: TGCGCCAGCAGGACAGTATACAGTGAGCAGTTCTTC. Translation: CASRTVYSEQFF. The full variable domain, its missing parts supplied by reference TRBV5-1 and TRBJ2-1, is KAGVTQTPRYLIKTRGQQVTLSCSPISGHRSVSWYQQTPGQGLQFLFEYFSETQRNKGNFPGRFSGRQFSNSRSEMNVSTLELGDSALYLCASRTVYSEQFFGPGTRLTVL.

The sample holds a few counts of this clonotype. The rearrangement joins TRBV12-3 or TRBV12-4 to TRBJ1-1; D not certain. V was trimmed by 5 bases and J by 1 base, leaving 8 bases between them. The CDR3 runs to 13 residues. The CDR3 bases are TGTGCCAGCAGTCGCGGACCGAACACTGAAGCTTTCTTT. Protein: CASSRGPNTEAFF.

J is TRBJ1-1 and V is TRBV6-2 or TRBV6-3, with D possibly being TRBD1 (5 bases). The V gene's germline CDR1 is MNHEY and CDR2 SVGEGT. Deletions cut 10 bases from V and 5 bases from J, with 14 bases between. The CDR3 sequence is 12 residues long. Written as DNA, the CDR3 is TGTGCCACCGAAACTGGGACTACTGAAGCTTTCTTT. This codes for CATETGTTEAFF.

This sequence joins TRBV7-2 and TRBJ1-2; D is ambiguous. The V end was cut by 0 bases, the J end by 8 bases, with 10 bases between. CDR3 length equals 13 residues. Germline V gene data show CDR1 as SGHTA and CDR2 as FQGNSA. CDR3 coding DNA: TGTGCCAGCAGCTTAGCACTCCCTGGGGGCTACACCTTC. Translating gives CASSLALPGGYTF.

The chain links TRBV20-1 to TRBJ2-1; TRBD2 matches 14 bases. The CDR3 covers 18 residues. Germline CDR1 reads DFQATT; CDR2 reads SNEGSKA (reference sequence). V lost 1 base, J lost 1 base, and 6 bases stayed unmatched. CDR3 loop: CSARAPGTSGGSYNEQFF. The CDR3 bases are TGCAGTGCTAGAGCCCCAGGGACTAGCGGGGGTTCCTACAATGAGCAGTTCTTC.

V usage is TRBV5-6 and J usage is TRBJ1-1; a weak D match, TRBD1 (6 bases). CDR1 SGHDT and CDR2 YYEEEE come from the germline V gene. V was shortened by 1 base and J by 3 bases, with 13 bases between the two germline ends. This CDR3 contains 15 residues. The CDR3 nucleotides are TGTGCCAGCAGCTTGAGGGGGGCTCTGGACACTGAAGCTTTCTTT. Its protein product is CASSLRGALDTEAFF. The variable domain in full, completed from reference TRBV5-6 and TRBJ1-1, reads DAGVTQSPTHLIKTRGQQVTLRCSPKSGHDTVSWYQQALGQGPQFIFQYYEEEERQRGNFPDRFSGHQFPNYSSELNVNALLLGDSALYLCASSLRGALDTEAFFGQGTRLTVV.

The rearrangement links TRBV6-6 to TRBJ1-1; no reliable D call. CDR3 length equals 14 residues. V lost 6 bases and J 3 bases, leaving 14 bases between the germline ends. Germline V gene sequence: CDR1 MNHNY, CDR2 SVGAGI (reference sequence). CDR3 sequence: CASSRLEGYTEAFF. CDR3 sequence (DNA): TGTGCCAGCAGCCGTCTGGAGGGATACACTGAAGCTTTCTTT.

This clonotype was detected many times. The chain uses TRBV12-3 or TRBV12-4 and TRBJ1-2; D may be TRBD1 (6 bases). V shed 3 bases and J shed 8 bases, with 16 bases lying between them. The CDR3 spans 14 residues. The DNA for the CDR3 is TGTGCCAGCAGTTTCCAGGGGAGTTTCGGAGGCTACACCTTC. Translated: CASSFQGSFGGYTF.

This clonotype turned up a few times. The chain employs TRBV7-2 and TRBJ2-4; possibly TRBD1 for D (7 bases). CDR1 and CDR2 from the germline V gene are SGHTA and FQGNSA. Trimming removed 1 base at V and 6 bases at J, with 13 bases between. There are 15 residues in the CDR3. This chain's CDR3 is CASSLGGAGGNIQYF. The CDR3 DNA reads as TGTGCCAGCAGCTTAGGCGGGGCAGGGGGAAACATTCAGTACTTC.

The sample holds a few counts of this clonotype. J is TRBJ1-1 and V is TRBV7-2; a weak D match, TRBD1 (5 bases). The CDR3 runs 15 residues. V was shortened by 2 bases and J by 0 bases, with 10 bases between the two germline ends. CDR1 and CDR2 (germline): SGHTA, FQGNSA. The CDR3 reads CASSLMRQLNTEAFF. CDR3 DNA sequence: TGTGCCAGCAGCTTAATGCGACAGCTGAACACTGAAGCTTTCTTT.

Of note for this clonotype: This clone may be a read error of a much larger clone one base away. This chain links TRBV6-5 with TRBJ1-4, with D unresolved. Trimming removed 8 bases at V and 0 bases at J, with 7 bases between. This CDR3 is 13 amino acids long. Germline CDR1 and CDR2: MNHEY and SVGAGI. This CDR3 is CASAAATNEKLFF. The DNA of the CDR3 is TGTGCCAGCGCGGCTGCAACTAATGAAAAACTGTTTTTT.

This clonotype was observed many times. This sequence joins TRBV9 and TRBJ2-7, with 10 bases fitting TRBD1. The CDR3 extends over 16 amino acids. V shed 4 bases and J 2 bases; nucleotides not matched to a gene: 9. Germline CDR1 SGDLS, CDR2 YYNGEE. The CDR3, as DNA: TGTGCCAGCAGCACCGCGGGACAGGGGAACCCCTACGAGCAGTACTTC. This sequence encodes CASSTAGQGNPYEQYF.

The chain has TRBV25-1 and TRBJ1-2; 7 bases align to TRBD1. Germline V gene lookup returns CDR1 MGHDK and CDR2 SYGVNS. Trimming at V came to 8 bases and at J to 7 bases, leaving 7 bases not matched to a gene. This CDR3 is 12 amino acids long. The CDR3: CASGGQASGYTF. In DNA, the CDR3 is TGTGCCAGCGGCGGACAGGCTAGTGGCTACACCTTC.

At least ten counts were recorded for this clonotype. V is TRBV6-6 and J is TRBJ2-1; D call uncertain. This CDR3 has 17 amino acids. Looked up from germline, CDR1 is MNHNY and CDR2 is SVGAGI (reference sequence). Trimming cost V 0 bases and J 1 base, with 13 bases left between them. The CDR3 loop is CASSYSYRGSSYNEQFF. The CDR3 nucleotides read TGTGCCAGCAGTTACTCGTATCGTGGGTCATCCTACAATGAGCAGTTCTTC.

Only a few counts were recorded for this clonotype. The chain joins TRBV5-1 to TRBJ1-4, with D perhaps matching TRBD1 (5 bases). The V gene lost 4 bases and the J gene lost 1 base, with 11 bases spanning the gap. Germline lookup yields CDR1 SGHRS and CDR2 YFSETQ. The CDR3 runs to 15 residues. The CDR3 loop is CASSINQGTNEKLFF. CDR3 DNA: TGCGCCAGCAGCATTAACCAGGGAACTAATGAAAAACTGTTTTTT.

This clonotype has just a few counts. V is TRBV30 and J is TRBJ2-3, with a weak D call TRBD1 (5 bases). Germline CDR1 GTSNPN, CDR2 SVGIG (reference sequence). This CDR3 has 13 residues. Trimming cost V 3 bases and J 0 bases, with 7 bases left between them. CDR3 coding DNA: TGTGCCTGGAGGCAGGGTAGCACAGATACGCAGTATTTT. Translated: CAWRQGSTDTQYF.

The rearrangement uses TRBV6-2 or TRBV6-3 and TRBJ1-5; the D is unclear. CDR1 is MNHEY, CDR2 SVGEGT, per germline. The CDR3 consists of 13 residues. The V end lost 6 bases, the J end lost 6 bases, and 12 bases lay between the germline ends. CDR3 loop: CASSPLAGQPQHF. Written as DNA, the CDR3 is TGTGCCAGCAGCCCGCTGGCCGGTCAGCCCCAGCATTTT.

This clonotype was seen ten or more times. The V gene is TRBV11-2, the J gene TRBJ2-7; D remains ambiguous. V shed 1 base and J shed 4 bases, with 8 bases lying between them. The CDR3 spans 13 residues. The V gene's germline CDR1 is SGHAT and CDR2 FQNNGV. Written as DNA, the CDR3 is TGTGCCAGCAGCTTAGCCCCCGGGTACGAGCAGTACTTC. This gives the protein CASSLAPGYEQYF.

Comment on this clonotype: A read error may explain this, as a much larger clone is one base away. The chain joins TRBV27 to TRBJ2-6; tentatively, D is TRBD1 (5 bases). The CDR3 is 14 amino acids. The germline V gene encodes CDR1 MNHEY and CDR2 SMNVEV (reference sequence). The CDR3 DNA reads TGTGCCAGCAGTTTAAACGGTGGGGCCAACGCCCTGACTTTC. This sequence encodes CASSLNGGANALTF. Complete variable domain (other parts from reference TRBV27 and TRBJ2-6): EAQVTQNPRYLITVTGKKLTVTCSQNMNHEYMSWYRQDPGLGLRQIYYSMNVEVTDKGDVPEGYKVSRKEKRNFPLILESPSPNQTSLYFCASSLNGGANALTFGAGSRLTVL.

In its sample, this clonotype was seen a few times. The chain recombines TRBV9 with TRBJ2-3; D might be TRBD1 or TRBD2, each matching 5 bases. Germline-derived CDR1 and CDR2 are SGDLS and YYNGEE. This CDR3 spans 17 amino acids. V was shortened by 6 bases and J by 2 bases, with 22 bases between the two germline ends. CDR3 bases: TGTGCCAGCATAGACGTTGGGGACCCCACCTCCACAGATACGCAGTATTTT. It yields the protein CASIDVGDPTSTDTQYF.